This T cell receptor beta chain was captured by sequencing in a study of vaccination effects on CD4 cells after COVID-19. With the ViraFEST assay, the study expanded antigen-specific CD4+ T cells using viral peptide pools, then sequenced them. Investigators separated out CD4+ T cells once around 9 days of culture had passed. Vaccine recipients lacked prior SARS-CoV-2 infection and had negative nucleocapsid antibodies. Half the medium was swapped for IL-2 medium on days 3 and 7. The germline CDR1 and CDR2 sequences are SNHLY and FYNNEI. The CDR3 covers 15 residues. V shed 6 bases and J 8 bases; nucleotides not matched to a gene: 10. Here immunoSEQ multiplex PCR was the method, and the copy in TCRdb shows in-frame clones only, minus some. Counted here are more than 40,000 clones, approximately 80% occurring once; the ten biggest clones make up about 3%. To note about this clone: The antigen is undetermined.

The origin of this receptor is a human donor who received a COVID-19 vaccine. Sequenced here: CD4+ T cells from PBMCs cultured with HCoV-NL63 spike peptides, sampled before COVID-19 vaccination. The rearrangement links TRBV2 to TRBJ2-1; 10 bases map to TRBD1. CDR3 in amino acids: CASRVGTGEWDEQFF. In DNA, the CDR3 is TGTGCCAGCAGGGTGGGGACAGGGGAATGGGATGAGCAGTTCTTC.